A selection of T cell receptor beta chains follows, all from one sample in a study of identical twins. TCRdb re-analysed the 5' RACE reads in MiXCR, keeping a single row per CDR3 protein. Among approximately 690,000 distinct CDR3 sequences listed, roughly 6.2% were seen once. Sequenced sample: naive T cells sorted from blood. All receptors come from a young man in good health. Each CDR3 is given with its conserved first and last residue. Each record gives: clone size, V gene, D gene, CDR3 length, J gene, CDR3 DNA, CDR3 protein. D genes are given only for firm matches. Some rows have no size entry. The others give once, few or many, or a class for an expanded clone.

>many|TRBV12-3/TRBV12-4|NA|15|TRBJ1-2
TGTGCCAGCAGTTCCTACGGGTCCTCTAACTATGGCTACACCTTC
CASSSYGSSNYGYTF
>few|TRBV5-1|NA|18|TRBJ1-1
TGCGCCAGCAGCCCCTATGGCGGCGGGGACACAATGAACACTGAAGCTTTCTTT
CASSPYGGGDTMNTEAFF
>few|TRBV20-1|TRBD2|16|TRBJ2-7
TGCAGTGCTAGTGGAAAACTAGCGGTACTTTCCTACGAGCAGTACTTC
CSASGKLAVLSYEQYF
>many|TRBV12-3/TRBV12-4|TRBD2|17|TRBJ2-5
TGTGCCAGCAGTTTAAGCCTAGCGGAGACAGCCCAAGAGACCCAGTACTTC
CASSLSLAETAQETQYF
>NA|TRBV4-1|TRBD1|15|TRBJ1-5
TGCGCCAGCAGGAGTCAGGGGGCTGGTAATCAGCCCCAGCATTTT
CASRSQGAGNQPQHF
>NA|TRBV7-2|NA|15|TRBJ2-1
TGTGCCAGCAGCCTGTCTCAGAGCTCCTACAATGAGCAGTTCTTC
CASSLSQSSYNEQFF
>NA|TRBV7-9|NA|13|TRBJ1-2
TGTGCCAGCAGCTTAGCCCCAGGCTATGGCTACACCTTC
CASSLAPGYGYTF
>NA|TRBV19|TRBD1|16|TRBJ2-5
TGTGCCAGTAGTCCCCGACAGGGGCCGGTTTGGGCGACCCAGTACTTC
CASSPRQGPVWATQYF
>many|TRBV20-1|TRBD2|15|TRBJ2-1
TGCAGTGCTTACACATCACTAGCGGGAGTTCGCGAGCAGTTCTTC
CSAYTSLAGVREQFF
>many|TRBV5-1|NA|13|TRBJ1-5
TGCGCCAGCAGCCCAGGACAGAATCAGCCCCAGCATTTT
CASSPGQNQPQHF
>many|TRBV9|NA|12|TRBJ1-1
TGTGCCAGCAGCGTCACGAACACTGAAGCTTTCTTT
CASSVTNTEAFF
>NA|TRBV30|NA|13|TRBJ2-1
TGTGCCTGGAGTGTATTGGACTACAATGAGCAGTTCTTC
CAWSVLDYNEQFF
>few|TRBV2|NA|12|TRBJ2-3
TGTGCCAGCACGCTAAGCACAGATACGCAGTATTTT
CASTLSTDTQYF
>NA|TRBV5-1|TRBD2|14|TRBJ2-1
TGCGCCAGCCACGACGGGAGGGTCGGCAATGAGCAGTTCTTC
CASHDGRVGNEQFF
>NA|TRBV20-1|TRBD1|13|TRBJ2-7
TGCAGTACATCCGGGACAGGGACCTACGAGCAGTACTTC
CSTSGTGTYEQYF
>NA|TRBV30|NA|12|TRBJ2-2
TGTGCCTGGAGTATGGGGGCCGGGGAGCTGTTTTTT
CAWSMGAGELFF
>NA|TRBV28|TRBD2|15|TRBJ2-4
TGTGCCAGCAGCGCTAGCGGGAGAGGACTGGACATTCAGTACTTC
CASSASGRGLDIQYF
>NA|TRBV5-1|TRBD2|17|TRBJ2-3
TGCGCCAGCAGCTTTAGGGAAGCGGGAGGTGTCCCAGATACGCAGTATTTT
CASSFREAGGVPDTQYF
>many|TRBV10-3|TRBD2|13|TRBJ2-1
TGTGCGATGACTAGCTCGGACTACAATGAGCAGTTCTTC
CAMTSSDYNEQFF
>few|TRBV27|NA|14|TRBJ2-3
TGTGCCAGCATGGGTTCGGAACGCACAGATACGCAGTATTTT
CASMGSERTDTQYF
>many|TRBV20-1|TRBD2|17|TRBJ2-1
TGCAGTTCCCTAGCTAGCGGCACCACGGGGTGGGGGAATGAGCAGTTCTTC
CSSLASGTTGWGNEQFF
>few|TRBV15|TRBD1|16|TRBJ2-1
TGTGCCACCAGCATGGACAGGGGGCTCCACGACAATGAGCAGTTCTTC
CATSMDRGLHDNEQFF
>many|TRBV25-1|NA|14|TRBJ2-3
TGTGCCAGCAGCGGACTGGTTAGCACAGATACGCAGTATTTT
CASSGLVSTDTQYF
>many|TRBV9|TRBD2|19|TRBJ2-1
TGTGCCAGCAGCATTAGGGGGGCTAGCGGGAGTCTGCCCTACAATGAGCAGTTCTTC
CASSIRGASGSLPYNEQFF
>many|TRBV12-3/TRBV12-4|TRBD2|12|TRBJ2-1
TGTGCCAGCGACGGCGGGAGCAATGAGCAGTTCTTC
CASDGGSNEQFF
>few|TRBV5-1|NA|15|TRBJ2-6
TGCGCCAGCAGCTTCGACGAACCTGGGGCCAACGTCCTGACTTTC
CASSFDEPGANVLTF
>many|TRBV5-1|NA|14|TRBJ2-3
TGCGCCAGCAGCTTCGGCGGGCACACAGATACGCAGTATTTT
CASSFGGHTDTQYF
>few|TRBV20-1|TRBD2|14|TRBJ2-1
TGCAGTGCCCCCATTGGCGGGAGCCACAATGAGCAGTTCTTC
CSAPIGGSHNEQFF
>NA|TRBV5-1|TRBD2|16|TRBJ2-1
TGCGCCAGCAGCTTACCGGGACTAGCGGCGGACAATGAGCAGTTCTTC
CASSLPGLAADNEQFF
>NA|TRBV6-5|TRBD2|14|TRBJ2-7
TGTGCCAGCAGTTTTAGGGCTAGCGGGAGTGAGCAGTACTTC
CASSFRASGSEQYF